This TCR beta chain is from a study of blood T cell repertoires in COVID-19 (dated by TCRdb to about 2020). For the wider study: Samples covering the acute and convalescent phases of COVID-19 were provided by collaborators in the United States, Italy and Spain. The prospective study material was composed of cDNA or gDNA derived from T cells, B-cell-depleted T cells, or PBMCs. Deeply sampled blood TCRbeta repertoires from subjects exposed to, actively infected with, or recovered from COVID-19 were included in the dataset. The repertoires were released in a freely available public database meant as a resource for research on the immune response to SARS-CoV-2. The samples were drawn from two sources: the first 160 participants of the ongoing ImmuneRACE study, and 950 to 1,500 subjects contributed by 6 global collaborators. Nearly every sample came with metadata listing a de-identified subject ID, COVID-19 status, age in years and sex. Where available, HLA class I and class II types were obtained from metadata supplied by the sample provider rather than from assay-based typing. The study at large found these results: Clinical and demographic metadata were provided uncurated, with the amount varying by source and participant.

As regards this clone: This clone's antigen is unknown. Nothing much larger sits one base from this clone, and base qualities are not available.

The immunoSEQ Assay, a bias-controlled multiplex PCR, was used to amplify TCRbeta CDR3 regions from genomic DNA. As for the original processing: The number of nucleated cells in each sample was estimated from the amplification of reference gene primers within the assay. To quantify the absolute abundance of each unique TCRbeta CDR3 rearrangement, sequence reads were collapsed and filtered. For each sample, productive Simpson clonality was calculated as the square root of Simpson's diversity index over productive rearrangements. Not all clones reach the TCRdb copy of this immuneACCESS table, which keeps in-frame sequences only. Checked studies attribute under half of the gap to unresolved V genes and leave the rest unexplained. That table is the source of V, J and clone size, and D and trimming were worked out from the DNA. The sample includes some 150,000 clones, with around 86% observed a single time. Less than 3.5% of the sample is taken by the ten largest.

Collaborating institutions collected whole blood in K2EDTA tubes following their own protocols. For TCRbeta analysis, collaborator samples were shipped as frozen whole blood, as isolated PBMCs, or as DNA extracted from either sample type. The trim is 3 bases for V and 0 bases for J, with a gap of 5 bases between the germline ends. Per the germline V gene, KGHSH is the CDR1 and LQKENI is the CDR2. The CDR3 starts with the cysteine, ends with the phenylalanine, and has 14 residues. CDR3 DNA only is kept here, 42 bases in frame from base 1. This TCR was sampled from a man aged 70-80 years with acute or convalescent COVID-19. In this chain, TRBV18 is recombined with TRBJ1-4; too little of a D gene remains to name it. Sequencing was done on a sample of peripheral blood. The bases are TGTGCCAGCTCACCGACAACAACTAATGAAAAACTGTTTTTT. The resulting protein is CASSPTTTNEKLFF.